The clone carrying this T cell receptor (beta chain) came up many times. This sample was taken from a study of human T cells and chemical hapten exposure. The CDR3 spans 15 residues. The V segment lost 5 bases and the J segment 7 bases; nucleotides outside the gene matches: 5. Total RNA was isolated from unfractionated whole blood. TCRdb passed the 5' RACE reads through MiXCR, listing each CDR3 protein once. The table shows approximately 150,000 distinct CDR3 sequences, with around 4% occurring only once. This clonotype was obtained from a female donor in good health. This chain links TRBV12-3 or TRBV12-4 with TRBJ2-1; 13 nucleotides match TRBD2. The CDR3: CASSKPGLAGNEQFF. The CDR3 DNA sequence: TGTGCCAGCAGTAAACCGGGACTAGCGGGAAATGAGCAGTTCTTC.